This passage covers 21 T cell receptor beta chains from one sample sequenced in a study of blood T cell repertoires in COVID-19. Clones were read by immunoSEQ multiplex PCR, and TCRdb kept only the in-frame ones, dropping some. The table shows roughly 120,000 clones, with about 84% occurring only once. Specimen: peripheral blood. These receptor sequences come from a human donor in a cohort sampled during active COVID-19.

V usage is TRBV7-6 and J usage is TRBJ2-5, with a weak D call TRBD1 (6 bases). Trimming shortened V by 5 bases and J by 5 bases, and 9 bases separated the two germline ends. Germline assignment: CDR1 SGHVS and CDR2 FNYEAQ. This CDR3 contains 12 residues. In nucleotides, the CDR3 is TGTGCCAGCAGCCTGGGGGCCGAGACCCAGTACTTC. Its protein is CASSLGAETQYF.

This chain connects TRBV5-4 to TRBJ2-3, with 9 bases lining up with TRBD1. Trimming cost V 0 bases and J 2 bases; bases outside gene matches: 7. Germline V lookup: CDR1 SGHNT, CDR2 YYREEE (reference sequence). This CDR3 region has 17 residues. The CDR3 DNA follows: TGTGCCAGCAGCTTGGCAGGGACAGGGACGTACACAGATACGCAGTATTTT. It translates to CASSLAGTGTYTDTQYF.

This rearrangement joins TRBV7-2 to TRBJ2-3, with 8 bases matching TRBD2. Germline-derived CDR1 and CDR2 are SGHTA and FQGNSA. The CDR3 spans 14 residues. After removal of 5 bases from V and 4 bases from J, the junction contained 5 bases not matched to a gene. The CDR3 protein is CASSIGTRPDTQYF. The CDR3 region has the DNA TGTGCCAGCAGCATAGGGACTAGACCAGATACGCAGTATTTT.

The chain is built from TRBV4-1 and TRBJ2-1; the match to TRBD2 covers 10 bases. The germline CDR1 and CDR2 sequences are MGHRA and YSYEKL. The CDR3 sequence is 17 residues long. V lost 1 base and J lost 4; bases outside the gene matches: 7. DNA of the CDR3: TGCGCCAGCAGCCAAGGGGATACTAGCGGGATATACAATGAGCAGTTCTTC. Translated: CASSQGDTSGIYNEQFF.

The J gene is TRBJ2-1, the V gene TRBV6-1; D is unclear. The CDR3 is made up of 14 amino acids. Trimming removed 1 base from V and 0 bases from J, with 4 bases in between. In germline, CDR1 is MNHNS, CDR2 SASEGT. The CDR3 DNA is TGTGCCAGCAGTGAAGACAGCTCCTACAATGAGCAGTTCTTC. Translating gives CASSEDSSYNEQFF.

This rearrangement joins TRBV19 to TRBJ1-4, with D unresolved. The CDR3 covers 15 residues. V was trimmed by 5 bases and J by 6 bases, leaving 16 bases between them. The germline V gene encodes CDR1 LNHDA and CDR2 SQIVND (reference sequence). This chain's CDR3 is CASSPSIRRDEKLFF. The CDR3 DNA is TGTGCCAGTAGTCCCTCGATCCGGCGGGATGAAAAACTGTTTTTT.

To note about this clone: Distinct nucleotide sequences in the sample also encode this CDR3. The V and J genes are TRBV12-3 or TRBV12-4 and TRBJ2-5, with D possibly being TRBD2 (6 bases). Trimming shortened V by 3 bases and J by 1 base, and 6 bases separated the two germline ends. The CDR3 totals 13 residues. CDR3 nucleotides: TGTGCCAGCAGTTTGGGGGGCCAAGAGACCCAGTACTTC. It translates to CASSLGGQETQYF.

CDR3 residues: CASSQGLVYEQFF. Here the CDR3 DNA reads TGTGCCAGCTCACAGGGGCTCGTCTATGAGCAGTTCTTC. The genes are TRBV18 and TRBJ2-1, with a possible D match to TRBD1 (5 bases). The CDR3 has 13 residues. Germline V gives CDR1 KGHSH, CDR2 LQKENI. The V end lost 4 bases, the J end lost 8 bases, and 12 bases lay between the germline ends.

This clone was picked up a small number of times. This chain joins TRBV5-4 and TRBJ1-6; 11 bases are shared with TRBD1. The J segment lost 10 bases and the V segment lost 2 bases, leaving 5 bases of the junction unmatched. This CDR3 spans 15 amino acids. Germline V gene lookup returns CDR1 SGHNT and CDR2 YYREEE (reference sequence). CDR3 nucleotides: TGTGCCAGCAGCTTTGGACAGGGGGCTAGGTCACCCCTCCACTTT. This gives the protein CASSFGQGARSPLHF.

The chain uses TRBV11-2 and TRBJ2-7, with D perhaps TRBD1 (5 bases). Trimming took off 5 bases at V and 1 base at J, with 9 bases between the two ends. The germline CDR1 and CDR2 sequences are SGHAT and FQNNGV. The CDR3 runs 13 residues. The CDR3 region has the DNA TGTGCCAGCAGCCATGGACAATCCTACGAGCAGTACTTC. Amino acid sequence: CASSHGQSYEQYF.

The V gene is TRBV6-5, the J gene TRBJ2-7; 9 bases are a match to TRBD1. The CDR3 contains 12 residues. Germline CDR1 MNHEY, CDR2 SVGAGI. The ends lost 8 bases at V and 6 bases at J; junction bases unmatched: 5. CDR3 residues: CASWDRVGEQYF. In nucleotides, the CDR3 is TGTGCCAGCTGGGACAGGGTCGGCGAGCAGTACTTC.

This clone was detected once. This chain links TRBV2 with TRBJ2-5; 9 nucleotides align to TRBD2. From germline, CDR1 is SNHLY and CDR2 FYNNEI. CDR3 length equals 18 residues. V dropped 1 base and J dropped 6; count of bases not matched to a gene: 15. In DNA, the CDR3 is TGTGCCAGCAGTGAAGTGGTTGGTAGCGGGAGTGTCAGTCAGACCCAGTACTTC. Amino acid sequence: CASSEVVGSGSVSQTQYF.

The CDR3 DNA sequence: TGTGCCAGCAGTAAGACGGGACTAGCCGGGGAGGAGCAGTTCTTC. Protein: CASSKTGLAGEEQFF. The rearrangement joins TRBV7-2 to TRBJ2-1; TRBD2 matches at 9 bases. Germline CDR1 reads SGHTA; CDR2 reads FQGNSA. The CDR3 is made up of 15 amino acids. Trimming took 6 bases from V and 10 from J; bases not matched to a gene: 13. Using reference TRBV7-2 and TRBJ2-1 for the parts outside the CDR3, the full variable domain is GAGVSQSPSNKVTEKGKDVELRCDPISGHTALYWYRQSLGQGLEFLIYFQGNSAPDKSGLPSDRFSAERTGGSVSTLTIQRTQQEDSAVYLCASSKTGLAGEEQFFGPGTRLTVL.

The chain links TRBV7-2 to TRBJ2-5; the match to TRBD1 covers 10 bases. This CDR3 comprises 16 residues. The junction had 11 bases not matched to a gene; V was cut back by 5 bases and J by 5 bases. Germline-derived CDR1 and CDR2 are SGHTA and FQGNSA. The CDR3 reads CASSALPGQGMETQYF. In DNA, the CDR3 is TGTGCCAGCAGCGCGCTTCCGGGACAGGGGATGGAGACCCAGTACTTC. Variable domain in full (rest from reference TRBV7-2 and TRBJ2-5): GAGVSQSPSNKVTEKGKDVELRCDPISGHTALYWYRQSLGQGLEFLIYFQGNSAPDKSGLPSDRFSAERTGGSVSTLTIQRTQQEDSAVYLCASSALPGQGMETQYFGPGTRLLVL.

This chain joins TRBV19 and TRBJ1-6; 10 nucleotides align to TRBD1. This CDR3 contains 13 residues. Trimming at V came to 9 bases and at J to 7 bases, leaving 3 bases not matched to a gene. The germline V gene encodes CDR1 LNHDA and CDR2 SQIVND (reference sequence). CDR3 DNA: TGTGCCAGCGACAGGGGGCAGAATTCACCCCTCCACTTT. Its protein product is CASDRGQNSPLHF.

This chain's CDR3 is CASSRQGALPGNTIYF. The CDR3 DNA reads as TGTGCCAGCAGTCGACAGGGGGCTTTACCTGGAAACACCATATATTTT. The chain links TRBV27 to TRBJ1-3; 10 nucleotides align to TRBD1. The trim removed 5 bases at V and 2 bases at J, leaving 6 bases unmatched. There are 16 residues in the CDR3. CDR1 is MNHEY and CDR2 is SMNVEV in the germline V gene (reference sequence).

The CDR3 nucleotides are TGTGCCAGCAGCTTAGGTGACACAGTCCTTAATGAAAAACTGTTTTTT. It codes for CASSLGDTVLNEKLFF. The rearrangement joins TRBV11-2 to TRBJ1-4; D is unclear. Germline loops: CDR1 SGHAT, CDR2 FQNNGV. The ends were cut back, 1 base at V and 4 bases at J, with 13 bases in the middle. The CDR3 spans 16 residues.

The chain is built from TRBV2 and TRBJ1-2; D ambiguous. The germline V gene has CDR1 SNHLY and CDR2 FYNNEI. The CDR3 has 11 amino acids. The V end lost 2 bases, the J end lost 7 bases, and 5 bases lay between the germline ends. CDR3 amino acids: CASSERGGYTF. CDR3 nucleotide sequence: TGTGCCAGCAGTGAAAGAGGTGGCTACACCTTC. Full variable domain (remainder filled in from reference TRBV2 and TRBJ1-2): EPEVTQTPSHQVTQMGQEVILRCVPISNHLYFYWYRQILGQKVEFLVSFYNNEISEKSEIFDDQFSVERPDGSNFTLKIRSTKLEDSAMYFCASSERGGYTFGSGTRLTVV.

The chain recombines TRBV5-1 with TRBJ2-7; TRBD2 matches 9 bases. The length of the CDR3 is 15 residues. V was clipped by 4 bases and J by 5 bases; unmatched bases: 10. CDR1 is SGHRS, CDR2 YFSETQ, per germline. CDR3 DNA sequence: TGCGCCAGCAGCGAACCGGCGGGAGGGCCCCACGAGCAGTACTTC. Amino acids: CASSEPAGGPHEQYF.

The chain couples TRBV28 to TRBJ1-2; D remains unclear. The CDR3 runs to 12 residues. Germline CDR1 and CDR2: MDHEN and SYDVKM. V was trimmed by 3 bases and J by 1 base, leaving 3 bases between them. CDR3 nucleotide sequence: TGTGCCAGCAGTTTTAATAACTATGGCTACACCTTC. It codes for CASSFNNYGYTF.

The V call is TRBV6-1, the J call TRBJ1-5; 7 bases fit TRBD1. The trim removed 2 bases at V and 6 bases at J, leaving 1 base unmatched. This CDR3 has 13 residues. Germline-derived CDR1 and CDR2 are MNHNS and SASEGT. The DNA for the CDR3 is TGTGCCAGCAGTGAAACAGGGGCTCAGCCCCAGCATTTT. It translates to CASSETGAQPQHF.